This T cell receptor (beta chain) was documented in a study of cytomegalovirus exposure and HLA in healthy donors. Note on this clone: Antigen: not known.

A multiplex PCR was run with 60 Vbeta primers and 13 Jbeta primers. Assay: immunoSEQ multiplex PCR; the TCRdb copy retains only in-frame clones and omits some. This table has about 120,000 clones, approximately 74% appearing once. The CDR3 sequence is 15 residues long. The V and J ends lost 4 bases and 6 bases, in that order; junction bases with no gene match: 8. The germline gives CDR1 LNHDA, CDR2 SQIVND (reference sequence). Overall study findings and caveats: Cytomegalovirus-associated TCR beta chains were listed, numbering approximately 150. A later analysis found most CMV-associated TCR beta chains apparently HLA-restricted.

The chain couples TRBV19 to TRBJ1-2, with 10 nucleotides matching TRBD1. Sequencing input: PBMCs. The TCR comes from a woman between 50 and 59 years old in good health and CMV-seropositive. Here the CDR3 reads CASSSWTGGIDGYTF. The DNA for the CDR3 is TGTGCCAGTAGTAGCTGGACAGGGGGAATCGATGGCTACACCTTC.